This record covers a single TCR beta chain. The data originate from a study of cytomegalovirus exposure and HLA in healthy donors. Primers for the PCR totalled 60 Vbeta and 13 Jbeta. TCRdb's table, derived via immunoSEQ multiplex PCR, lists solely in-frame clones and lacks some. Of over 150,000 clones listed, 65% to 85% were seen once; the top ten hold 3.1%. The germline V gene has CDR1 SGHAT and CDR2 FQNNGV. This CDR3 is 16 amino acids long. Trimming at V came to 5 bases and at J to 3 bases, leaving 5 bases not matched to a gene. The TCR originated in a woman aged 45-60 years in good health and CMV-seropositive. Sequencing was carried out using PBMCs. The V gene is TRBV11-2, the J gene TRBJ2-5; the match to TRBD2 covers 14 bases. DNA of the CDR3: TGTGCCAGCAGCCGAGGGACTAGCGGGAGAAAAGAGACCCAGTACTTC. This gives the protein CASSRGTSGRKETQYF.